One and the same sample provided the 10 T cell receptor beta chains below, sequenced in a study of control samples from healthy donors and cancer patients. The table came from immunoSEQ multiplex PCR; TCRdb's copy has only in-frame clones and leaves some out. The sample yields more than 95,000 clones, roughly nine tenths seen once. The sample comprised blood. The receptors shown here come from a man between 18 and 35 years old in good health.

The chain links TRBV5-1 to TRBJ2-6, with 10 bases identical to TRBD1. V shed 0 bases and J 2 bases; nucleotides not matched to a gene: 11. This CDR3 has 20 residues. Per germline, CDR1 SGHRS and CDR2 YFSETQ. The CDR3 spells CASSLGLGDRGSAGANVLTF. The CDR3, as DNA: TGCGCCAGCAGCTTGGGGTTAGGGGACAGGGGATCGGCTGGGGCCAACGTCCTGACTTTC.

This chain joins TRBV5-1 and TRBJ2-2, with D hard to call. Trimming took 0 bases from V and 5 from J, leaving 8 bases between them. The CDR3 is 14 amino acids. The germline V gene encodes CDR1 SGHRS and CDR2 YFSETQ. CDR3 DNA: TGCGCCAGCAGCTTGGGGGATGCGACCGGGGAGCTGTTTTTT. It translates to CASSLGDATGELFF.

This clone was observed a single time. The J gene is TRBJ1-6, the V gene TRBV5-6; the D gene is possibly TRBD1 (5 bases). CDR3 length: 16 amino acids. The V gene's germline CDR1 is SGHDT and CDR2 YYEEEE. Trimming left V 0 bases short and J 5 bases short, with 12 bases between. DNA for the CDR3: TGTGCCAGCAGCTTGGTGGTTGGGACGGATAATTCACCCCTCCACTTT. It specifies CASSLVVGTDNSPLHF.

V is TRBV9 and J is TRBJ2-2; D gene ambiguous. The CDR3 contains 15 residues. V lost 1 base, J lost 6 bases, and 13 bases lay in between. Germline V CDR1 and CDR2: SGDLS, YYNGEE. This chain's CDR3 is CASSVSLGSAGELFF. As DNA, the CDR3 is TGTGCCAGCAGCGTAAGTCTTGGATCGGCCGGGGAGCTGTTTTTT.

The rearrangement uses TRBV27 and TRBJ2-7; D gene ambiguous. This CDR3 has 15 amino acids. The germline V gene has CDR1 MNHEY and CDR2 SMNVEV (reference sequence). V gave up 3 bases and J gave up 1 base, with 13 bases separating them. The CDR3 DNA follows: TGTGCCAGCAGTTTTCAACGTGTCGGATCCTACGAGCAGTACTTC. Amino acids: CASSFQRVGSYEQYF.

The J gene is TRBJ1-1, the V gene TRBV20-1; 7 bases match TRBD1. Losses at the gene ends were 3 bases for V and 5 bases for J; bases not matched to a gene: 9. CDR1 is DFQATT and CDR2 is SNEGSKA in the germline V gene (reference sequence). This CDR3 comprises 14 residues. The CDR3 here is CSASVTGVGTEAFF. CDR3 nucleotides: TGCAGTGCTAGTGTAACAGGGGTAGGGACTGAAGCTTTCTTT.

The genes are TRBV7-9 and TRBJ2-7; D not certain. V was shortened by 7 bases and J by 4 bases, with 17 bases between the two germline ends. The CDR3 is 14 amino acids. CDR1 SEHNR and CDR2 FQNEAQ come from the germline V gene (reference sequence). CDR3 in DNA: TGTGCCAGCATCTCTCCGGGCCCAACTTACGAGCAGTACTTC. Its translation: CASISPGPTYEQYF.

The chain recombines TRBV27 with TRBJ2-7, with D unclear. The CDR3 extends over 15 amino acids. The germline gives CDR1 MNHEY, CDR2 SMNVEV (reference sequence). V lost 2 bases, J lost 0 bases, and 11 bases lay in between. CDR3 sequence reads: CASSLRERASYEQYF. CDR3 coding DNA: TGTGCCAGCAGTTTAAGGGAAAGGGCCTCCTACGAGCAGTACTTC.

The chain combines TRBV18 with TRBJ1-1; tentatively, D is TRBD1 (5 bases). Trimming shortened V by 5 bases and J by 0 bases, and 10 bases separated the two germline ends. This CDR3 spans 14 amino acids. CDR1 and CDR2 from the germline V gene are KGHSH and LQKENI. The CDR3 spells CASSVGHMNTEAFF. CDR3 sequence (DNA): TGTGCCAGCTCAGTAGGACATATGAACACTGAAGCTTTCTTT. Drawing the rest from reference TRBV18 and TRBJ1-1, the complete variable domain is NAGVMQNPRHLVRRRGQEARLRCSPMKGHSHVYWYRQLPEEGLKFMVYLQKENIIDESGMPKERFSAEFPKEGPSILRIQQVVRGDSAAYFCASSVGHMNTEAFFGQGTRLTVV.

This chain connects TRBV18 to TRBJ1-2; D is perhaps TRBD1 (6 bases). The CDR3 consists of 14 residues. V was trimmed by 7 bases and J by 4 bases, leaving 16 bases between them. The V gene's germline CDR1 is KGHSH and CDR2 LQKENI. CDR3 region: CASFPGGGSYGYTF. CDR3 DNA: TGTGCCAGCTTTCCCGGGGGGGGCAGCTATGGCTACACCTTC.